This T cell receptor beta chain was sequenced during a study of blood T cell repertoires in COVID-19. Profiled with immunoSEQ multiplex PCR; TCRdb holds only in-frame clones, not every one. The sample records roughly 500,000 clones, 70% to 90% being singletons. Unmatched junction bases numbered 8, after V lost 5 bases and J lost 7 bases. Germline V gives CDR1 LNHDA, CDR2 SQIVND (reference sequence). This CDR3 has 15 amino acids. The J gene is TRBJ1-6, the V gene TRBV19; 7 nucleotides align to TRBD1. The material sequenced was PBMCs or T cells enriched from blood (not recorded which). The origin of this receptor is a woman aged 40 to 49 who had recovered from COVID-19. The CDR3 DNA follows: TGTGCCAGTAGTGCGACAGGGAGGATCAATTCACCCCTCCACTTT. Protein: CASSATGRINSPLHF. Supplemented by reference TRBV19 and TRBJ1-6, the full variable domain reads DGGITQSPKYLFRKEGQNVTLSCEQNLNHDAMYWYRQDPGQGLRLIYYSQIVNDFQKGDIAEGYSVSREKKESFPLTVTSAQKNPTAFYLCASSATGRINSPLHFGNGTRLTVT.